This passage covers 2 T cell receptor beta chains from one sample sequenced in a study of T-cell reconstitution after alpha-beta-depleted transplantation in children. Preparation of the TCRbeta library was carried out with unique molecular identifiers. TCRdb re-called the PCR reads with MiXCR, one entry per CDR3 protein. Altogether 800,000 to 1,000,000 distinct CDR3 sequences are present, roughly 29% being singletons, with the ten largest covering 28%. The sample here was PBMCs, mostly from graft donor cells, taken 360 days after TCRalphabeta/CD19-depleted stem cell transplant. These receptors all come from a boy under two years old who had a stem cell transplant for SCID, so the T cells may come from the graft donor.

This clonotype was recorded a few times. V is TRBV5-1 and J is TRBJ2-3; 9 bases agree with TRBD2. The J segment lost 4 bases and the V segment lost 0 bases, leaving 6 bases of the junction unmatched. In germline, CDR1 is SGHRS, CDR2 YFSETQ. The CDR3 has 16 amino acids. This CDR3 reads CASSLVGGGASDTQYF. The DNA of the CDR3 is TGCGCCAGCAGCTTGGTTGGCGGGGGGGCCTCAGATACGCAGTATTTT.

This sequence joins TRBV12-3 or TRBV12-4 and TRBJ2-2, with TRBD1 identical over 8 bases. V trimming: 6 bases; J trimming: 2 bases; junction bases outside the gene matches: 5. The CDR3 runs 15 residues. The CDR3 nucleotides read TGTGCCAGCAGGAAGACAGGGGCAAACACCGGGGAGCTGTTTTTT. Translated, it gives CASRKTGANTGELFF.